This T cell receptor beta chain was documented in a study of CD8+ T cells in alopecia areata. J was trimmed by 7 bases and V by 6 bases; bases with no gene match: 9. This CDR3 is 14 amino acids long. Germline CDR1 reads LNHDA; CDR2 reads SQIVND (reference sequence). cDNA reverse transcribed from extracted RNA served as the sequencing template. TCRdb's copy holds only in-frame clones and misses some; the assay was immunoSEQ multiplex PCR. The sample contains some 100,000 clones, roughly two fifths of which appear only once. The receptor comes from a human donor with alopecia areata. The chain employs TRBV19 and TRBJ2-4; 7 nucleotides match TRBD1. Sequenced: CD4+ T cells sorted from blood. The chain's CDR3 is CASSLGQPVNIQYF. CDR3 bases: TGTGCCAGTAGCCTGGGACAGCCGGTCAACATTCAGTACTTC.